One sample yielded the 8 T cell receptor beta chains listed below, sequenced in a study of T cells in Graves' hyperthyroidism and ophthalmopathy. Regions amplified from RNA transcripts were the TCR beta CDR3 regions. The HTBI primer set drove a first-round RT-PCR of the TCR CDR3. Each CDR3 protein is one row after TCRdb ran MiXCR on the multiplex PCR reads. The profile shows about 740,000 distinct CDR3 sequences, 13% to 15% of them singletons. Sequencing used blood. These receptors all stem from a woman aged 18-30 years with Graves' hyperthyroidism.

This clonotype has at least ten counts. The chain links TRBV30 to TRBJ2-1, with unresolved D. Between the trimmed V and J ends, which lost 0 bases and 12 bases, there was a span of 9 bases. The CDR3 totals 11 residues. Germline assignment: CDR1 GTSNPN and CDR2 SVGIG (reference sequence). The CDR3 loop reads CAWSVTPSQFF. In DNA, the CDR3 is TGTGCCTGGAGTGTAACACCTTCGCAGTTCTTC.

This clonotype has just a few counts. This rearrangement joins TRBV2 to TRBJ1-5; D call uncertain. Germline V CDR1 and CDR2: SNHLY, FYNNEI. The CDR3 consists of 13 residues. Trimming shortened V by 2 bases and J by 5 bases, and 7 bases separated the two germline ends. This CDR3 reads CASSEYKDQPQHF. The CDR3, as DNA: TGTGCCAGCAGTGAATATAAGGATCAGCCCCAGCATTTT.

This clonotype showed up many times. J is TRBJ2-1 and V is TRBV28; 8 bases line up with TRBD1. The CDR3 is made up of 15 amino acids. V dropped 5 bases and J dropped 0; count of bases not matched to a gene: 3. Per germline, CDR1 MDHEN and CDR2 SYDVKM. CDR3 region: CASSGTGLSYNEQFF. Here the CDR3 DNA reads TGTGCCAGCAGTGGGACAGGACTCTCCTACAATGAGCAGTTCTTC.

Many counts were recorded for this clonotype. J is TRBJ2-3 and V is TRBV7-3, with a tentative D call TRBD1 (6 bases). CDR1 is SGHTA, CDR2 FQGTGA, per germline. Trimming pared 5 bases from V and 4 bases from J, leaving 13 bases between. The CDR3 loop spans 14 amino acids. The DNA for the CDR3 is TGTGCCAGCAGCAAGAACCCAGGGGCAGATACGCAGTATTTT. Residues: CASSKNPGADTQYF.

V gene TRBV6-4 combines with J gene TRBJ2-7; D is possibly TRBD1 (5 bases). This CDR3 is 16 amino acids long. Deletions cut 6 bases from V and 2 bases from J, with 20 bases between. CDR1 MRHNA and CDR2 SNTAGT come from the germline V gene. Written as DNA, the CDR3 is TGTGCCAGCAGCCTCAAATGGGGCGGAGTTGCCTACGAGCAGTACTTC. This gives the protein CASSLKWGGVAYEQYF.

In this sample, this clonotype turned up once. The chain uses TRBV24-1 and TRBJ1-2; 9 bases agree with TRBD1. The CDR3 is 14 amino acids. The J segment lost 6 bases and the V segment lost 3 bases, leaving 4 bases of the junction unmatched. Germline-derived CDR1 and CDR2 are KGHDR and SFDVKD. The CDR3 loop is CATSDPRQGDGYTF. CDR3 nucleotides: TGTGCCACCAGTGATCCAAGACAGGGGGATGGCTACACCTTC.

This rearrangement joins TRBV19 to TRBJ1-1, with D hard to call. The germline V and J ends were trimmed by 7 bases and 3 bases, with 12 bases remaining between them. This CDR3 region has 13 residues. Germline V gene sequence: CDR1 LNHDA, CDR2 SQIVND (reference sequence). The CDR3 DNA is TGTGCCAGTACCCTCGACGGGTACACTGAAGCTTTCTTT. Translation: CASTLDGYTEAFF.

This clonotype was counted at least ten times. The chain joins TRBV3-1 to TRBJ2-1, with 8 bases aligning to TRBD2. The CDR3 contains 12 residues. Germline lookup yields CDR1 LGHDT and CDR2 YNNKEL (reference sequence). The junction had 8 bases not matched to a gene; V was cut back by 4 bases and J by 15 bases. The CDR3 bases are TGTGCCAGCAGCCCCGGGGGGGCGGACGCGTTCTTC. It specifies CASSPGGADAFF.